These T cell receptor beta chains were read from a single sample in a study of T cell repertoires in cytomegalovirus infection. TCRdb reprocessed the reads with MiXCR, giving one entry per CDR3 protein. Of 150,000 or so distinct CDR3 sequences listed, roughly 6.5% were seen once; the top ten hold around 17%. The sequencing input was PBMCs. These receptors all come from a human donor in good health (CMV status not recorded). Some clones in this sample may be carry-over from other donors' samples. CDR3s include the opening cysteine and the closing phenylalanine or tryptophan. D genes are given only for firm matches. A row's size may be missing; if present it is once, few, many or a size class.

DNA: TGTGCCAGCAGCACCCCAAGGAGCTCCTACAATGAGCAGTTCTTC; CDR3: CASSTPRSSYNEQFF; size: many; J: TRBJ2-1; V: TRBV7-9; D: NA
DNA: TGTGCCAGCAGCTTAGGACTAGCGGGGCTCAGGGATACGCAGTATTTT; CDR3: CASSLGLAGLRDTQYF; size: many; J: TRBJ2-3; V: TRBV7-2; D: TRBD2
DNA: TGCAGTGCCATTTCCGGGACAGGGGGCCACGAGCAGTACTTC; CDR3: CSAISGTGGHEQYF; size: many; J: TRBJ2-7; V: TRBV20-1; D: TRBD1
DNA: TGTGCCAGCAGTTTATTCGGGTATGGCTACACCTTC; CDR3: CASSLFGYGYTF; size: many; J: TRBJ1-2; V: TRBV28; D: NA
DNA: TGTGCCAGCAGCTATGACCCTTCGACTAACTATGGCTACACCTTC; CDR3: CASSYDPSTNYGYTF; size: few; J: TRBJ1-2; V: TRBV5-6; D: NA
DNA: TGTGCCACCAGCAGGGGAAGGGTGAATGAAAAACTGTTTTTT; CDR3: CATSRGRVNEKLFF; size: few; J: TRBJ1-4; V: TRBV15; D: NA
DNA: TGTGCCAGCAGCCCACGGGCTTCAGTTCTGAACACTGAAGCTTTCTTT; CDR3: CASSPRASVLNTEAFF; size: many; J: TRBJ1-1; V: TRBV7-2; D: NA
DNA: TGTGCCAGCAGCTTGGGTCATCAGACTAACTATGGCTACACCTTC; CDR3: CASSLGHQTNYGYTF; size: NA; J: TRBJ1-2; V: TRBV5-4; D: NA
DNA: TGTGCCAGCAGCACGCCACCCAGGGCAGAGACCCAGTACTTC; CDR3: CASSTPPRAETQYF; size: NA; J: TRBJ2-5; V: TRBV7-9; D: NA
DNA: TGCAGTGCTAGATCCCAGAGTGGGACACCCCTCCACTTT; CDR3: CSARSQSGTPLHF; size: many; J: TRBJ1-6; V: TRBV20-1; D: NA
DNA: TGTGCCAGCAGTCTCCCACCCTACGAGCAGTACTTC; CDR3: CASSLPPYEQYF; size: NA; J: TRBJ2-7; V: TRBV28; D: NA
DNA: TGCAGTGCTAGAAAGGCAGAAGACGGGGAGCTGTTTTTT; CDR3: CSARKAEDGELFF; size: many; J: TRBJ2-2; V: TRBV20-1; D: NA
DNA: TGTGCCAGCAGCGCCGTCCCACTCGGACAGGGGAACACCGGGGAGCTGTTTTTT; CDR3: CASSAVPLGQGNTGELFF; size: NA; J: TRBJ2-2; V: TRBV9; D: TRBD1
DNA: TGTGCCAGTAGTATAGCAAATTCCGACGGACCCTACACCTTC; CDR3: CASSIANSDGPYTF; size: few; J: TRBJ1-2; V: TRBV19; D: NA
DNA: TGTGCCAGCAGCTCGGACATCGGCTATGGCTACACCTTC; CDR3: CASSSDIGYGYTF; size: many; J: TRBJ1-2; V: TRBV7-9; D: NA
DNA: TGTGCCAGCAGTGGGACAGGGGGCAATGAGCAGTTCTTC; CDR3: CASSGTGGNEQFF; size: many; J: TRBJ2-1; V: TRBV25-1; D: TRBD1
DNA: TGTGCCAGCAGTTTATCAAGGACCGGCTCCTATAATTCACCCCTCCACTTT; CDR3: CASSLSRTGSYNSPLHF; size: many; J: TRBJ1-6; V: TRBV27; D: NA
DNA: TGCAGTGCCGCCGCAAGGACAGGGTCAGATACGCAGTATTTT; CDR3: CSAAARTGSDTQYF; size: many; J: TRBJ2-3; V: TRBV20-1; D: TRBD1
DNA: TGTGCCAGCAGCTTATGGACTAGCGAGACGCAGTATTTT; CDR3: CASSLWTSETQYF; size: many; J: TRBJ2-3; V: TRBV7-2; D: TRBD2
DNA: TGTGCCAGCAGCTTAGAGGTATCTCCCGCGGGGACCCAGTACTTC; CDR3: CASSLEVSPAGTQYF; size: many; J: TRBJ2-5; V: TRBV7-2; D: NA
DNA: TGTGCCAGTAGTTCGACAGGGGTCTCCTACGAGCAGTACTTC; CDR3: CASSSTGVSYEQYF; size: few; J: TRBJ2-7; V: TRBV19; D: TRBD1
DNA: TGTGCCAGCAGTTCCCTCGGCAGGGGGAGGGAGCAGTACTTC; CDR3: CASSSLGRGREQYF; size: NA; J: TRBJ2-7; V: TRBV2; D: NA
DNA: TGTGCCAGCAGTTTTAGTCAGGGGGGTTACAATGAGCAGTTCTTC; CDR3: CASSFSQGGYNEQFF; size: NA; J: TRBJ2-1; V: TRBV27; D: NA
DNA: TGTGCCAGCAGCTTGACTAGCGGGGGAAGAGGCACAGATACGCAGTATTTT; CDR3: CASSLTSGGRGTDTQYF; size: many; J: TRBJ2-3; V: TRBV7-6; D: TRBD2
DNA: TGTGCCAGCAGCCGCAGACTAGACGACGCGTATTTT; CDR3: CASSRRLDDAYF; size: many; J: TRBJ2-3; V: TRBV6-2/TRBV6-3; D: NA
DNA: TGCGCCAGCAGTGAGGTCGACTCCTACAATGAGCAGTTCTTC; CDR3: CASSEVDSYNEQFF; size: many; J: TRBJ2-1; V: TRBV10-2; D: NA
DNA: TGTGCCAGCAGCTTACGCAGGCCTAGCGGGGGGGGTACAGATACGCAGTATTTT; CDR3: CASSLRRPSGGGTDTQYF; size: many; J: TRBJ2-3; V: TRBV7-3; D: TRBD2
DNA: TGTGCCCTACTTGACACGTCCTCCTACGAGCAGTACTTC; CDR3: CALLDTSSYEQYF; size: NA; J: TRBJ2-7; V: TRBV6-6; D: NA
DNA: TGTGCCAGCAGTTTCAACGCGGGGGCCGATGAGCAGTTCTTC; CDR3: CASSFNAGADEQFF; size: many; J: TRBJ2-1; V: TRBV12-3/TRBV12-4; D: NA
DNA: TGTGCCTGGAGTCAATTGTCCGGTACTAATGAAAAACTGTTTTTT; CDR3: CAWSQLSGTNEKLFF; size: many; J: TRBJ1-4; V: TRBV30; D: NA
DNA: TGTGCCAGCAGCCCAGACAGGGGCCGGAGTAATTCACCCCTCCACTTT; CDR3: CASSPDRGRSNSPLHF; size: many; J: TRBJ1-6; V: TRBV28; D: TRBD1
DNA: TGCGCCAGCAGCCAGAAACTGGGTCTTCGGGAAAAACTGTTTTTT; CDR3: CASSQKLGLREKLFF; size: many; J: TRBJ1-4; V: TRBV4-1; D: NA
DNA: TGTGCCAGCAGTTATGATAGAACCTACGAGCAGTACTTC; CDR3: CASSYDRTYEQYF; size: many; J: TRBJ2-7; V: TRBV6-2/TRBV6-3; D: NA
DNA: TGTGCCAGCAGCTTAATGGGGGCGCTCACTGAAGCTTTCTTT; CDR3: CASSLMGALTEAFF; size: many; J: TRBJ1-1; V: TRBV7-2; D: NA
DNA: TGTGCCAGCAGCCCTGGGACAGGGGGTAATGAAAAACTGTTTTTT; CDR3: CASSPGTGGNEKLFF; size: many; J: TRBJ1-4; V: TRBV7-7; D: TRBD1
DNA: TGTGCCAGCAGCTTAGGACCGTTGAATGAAGCTTTCTTT; CDR3: CASSLGPLNEAFF; size: NA; J: TRBJ1-1; V: TRBV7-2; D: NA
DNA: TGTGCCGGCAGTTCGTCAGGGTACGAGCAGTACTTC; CDR3: CAGSSSGYEQYF; size: NA; J: TRBJ2-7; V: TRBV27; D: NA
DNA: TGTGCCAGCAGTTTAAGGATCAATCAGCCCCAGCATTTT; CDR3: CASSLRINQPQHF; size: many; J: TRBJ1-5; V: TRBV6-5; D: NA
DNA: TGTGCCAGCAGCGTAGTGCGGAGGACAGGGTGGACCTACAATGAGCAGTTCTTC; CDR3: CASSVVRRTGWTYNEQFF; size: NA; J: TRBJ2-1; V: TRBV9; D: TRBD1
DNA: TGTGCCAGCAGCTTGAAAGCCGGGCTCCACTACGAGCAGTACTTC; CDR3: CASSLKAGLHYEQYF; size: many; J: TRBJ2-7; V: TRBV11-2; D: NA
DNA: TGTGCCAGCAGCTTTACCGGGACAGGGAAGGGAGAGACCCAGTACTTC; CDR3: CASSFTGTGKGETQYF; size: many; J: TRBJ2-5; V: TRBV7-2; D: TRBD1